This TCR beta chain was retrieved from a study of blood T cell repertoires in COVID-19. Study-wide background: Specimens from acute and convalescent COVID-19 originated in the United States, Italy and Spain.

Original processing notes: For nucleated cells, counts were estimated from reference gene primer amplification. Repertoires were generated with immunoSEQ multiplex PCR, while TCRdb's copy carries only in-frame clones and drops some. V, J and clone size derive from that table, while D and trimming were established from the DNA sequence. Of approximately 190,000 clones listed, 80% to 90% are singletons. This CDR3 contains 14 residues. The V end was cut by 6 bases, the J end by 4 bases, with 15 bases between. Germline loops: CDR1 SNHLY, CDR2 FYNNEI. Sequencing was done on a sample of peripheral blood. The TCR was taken from a man aged 25 to 45 with active or convalescent COVID-19. J is TRBJ1-1 and V is TRBV2; perhaps TRBD1 as D (5 bases). The CDR3 here is CASRRGREATEAFF. The CDR3 DNA reads TGTGCCAGCAGGAGGGGACGGGAGGCCACTGAAGCTTTCTTT.